This T cell receptor (beta chain) comes out of a study of PD-L1 blockade in urothelial cancer. Whole-study findings and limits: Clonality of blood TCR below the median before treatment predicted better survival.

Measured with immunoSEQ multiplex PCR; TCRdb has only the in-frame clones, and not every one. This table has about 83,000 clones, roughly nine tenths appearing once. Regarding this clone: Its target is not known.

The CDR3 contains 20 residues. Germline-derived CDR1 and CDR2 are MNHEY and SMNVEV (reference sequence). The germline V and J ends were trimmed by 6 bases and 1 base, with 30 bases remaining between them. This clonotype originated in a woman aged 70-85 years with urothelial cancer. The V and J genes are TRBV27 and TRBJ1-2; D is undetermined. This specimen consisted of PBMCs, obtained around atezolizumab (anti-PD-L1) treatment. CDR3 bases: TGTGCCAGCAGCCGATTAACGTTCGGCAACAACCTTCGACTTAACTATGGCTACACCTTC. The encoded protein is CASSRLTFGNNLRLNYGYTF.